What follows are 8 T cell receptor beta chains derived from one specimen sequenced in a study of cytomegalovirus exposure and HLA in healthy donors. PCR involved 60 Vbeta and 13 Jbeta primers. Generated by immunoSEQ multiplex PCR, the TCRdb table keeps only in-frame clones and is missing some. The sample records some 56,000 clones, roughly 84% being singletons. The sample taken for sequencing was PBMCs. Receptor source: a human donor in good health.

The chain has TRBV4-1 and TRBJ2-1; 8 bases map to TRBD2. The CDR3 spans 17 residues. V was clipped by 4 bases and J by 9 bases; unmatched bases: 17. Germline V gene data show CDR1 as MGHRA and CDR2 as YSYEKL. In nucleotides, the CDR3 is TGCGCCAGCAGCCGGGAGGCTAGCGGGTCGGGCGGTTGTGAGCAGTTCTTC. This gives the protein CASSREASGSGGCEQFF.

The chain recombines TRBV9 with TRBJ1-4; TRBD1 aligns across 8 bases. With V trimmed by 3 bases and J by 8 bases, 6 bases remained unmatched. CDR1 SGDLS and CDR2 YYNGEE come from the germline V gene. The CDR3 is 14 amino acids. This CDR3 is CASSETGEGEKLFF. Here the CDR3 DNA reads TGTGCCAGCAGCGAGACAGGGGAAGGGGAAAAACTGTTTTTT.

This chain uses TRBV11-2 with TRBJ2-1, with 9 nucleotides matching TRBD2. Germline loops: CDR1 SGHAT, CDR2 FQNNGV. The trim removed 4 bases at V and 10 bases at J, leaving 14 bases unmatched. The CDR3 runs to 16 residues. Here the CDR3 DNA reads TGTGCCAGCAGCTCCCTGCGGGAGGGCCACTCCAAAGAGCAGTTCTTC. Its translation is CASSSLREGHSKEQFF.

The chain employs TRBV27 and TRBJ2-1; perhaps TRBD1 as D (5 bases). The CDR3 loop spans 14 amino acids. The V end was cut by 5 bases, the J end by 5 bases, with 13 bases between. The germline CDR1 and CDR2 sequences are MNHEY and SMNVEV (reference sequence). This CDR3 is CASSHQGIDNEQFF. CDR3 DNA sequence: TGTGCCAGCAGTCACCAGGGTATCGACAATGAGCAGTTCTTC.

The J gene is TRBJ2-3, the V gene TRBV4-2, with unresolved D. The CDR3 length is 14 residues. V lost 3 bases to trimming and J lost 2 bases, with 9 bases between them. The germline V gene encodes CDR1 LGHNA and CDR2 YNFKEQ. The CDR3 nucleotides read TGTGCCAGCAGCCATGTCGGAGTCACAGATACGCAGTATTTT. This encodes CASSHVGVTDTQYF.

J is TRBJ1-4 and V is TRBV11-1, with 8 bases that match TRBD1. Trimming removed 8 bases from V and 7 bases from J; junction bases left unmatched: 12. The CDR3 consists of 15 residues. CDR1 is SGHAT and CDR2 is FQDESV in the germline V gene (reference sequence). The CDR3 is CASALRQGIVEKLFF. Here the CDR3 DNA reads TGTGCCAGCGCTTTGCGACAGGGGATCGTTGAAAAACTGTTTTTT.

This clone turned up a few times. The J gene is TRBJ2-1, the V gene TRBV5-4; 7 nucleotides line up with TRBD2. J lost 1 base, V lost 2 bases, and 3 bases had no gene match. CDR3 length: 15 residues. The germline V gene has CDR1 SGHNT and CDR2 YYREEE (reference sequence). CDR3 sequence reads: CASSFAGVSYNEQFF. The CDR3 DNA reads TGTGCCAGCAGCTTCGCGGGAGTATCCTACAATGAGCAGTTCTTC.

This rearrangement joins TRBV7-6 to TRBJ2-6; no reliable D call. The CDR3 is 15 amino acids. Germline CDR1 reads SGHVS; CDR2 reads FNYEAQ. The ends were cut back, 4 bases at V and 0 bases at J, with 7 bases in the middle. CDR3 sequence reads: CASSSTGSGANVLTF. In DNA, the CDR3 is TGTGCCAGCAGCTCAACGGGCTCTGGGGCCAACGTCCTGACTTTC.